The clone carrying this TCR beta chain was counted only a few times. Its specificity is unknown. This sample also contains other DNA sequences that code for the same CDR3. Naive CD8 isolation took CD45RO-negative cells positively selected for CCR7 and excluded terminally differentiated effector memory CD45RA+ cells. This sample is drawn from a study of shared clonotypes between healthy human individuals. Study-level information: A couple of women and a few men aged 18 to 49 served as donors. CD4 naive cells filled three plates per donor, CD4 memory three, CD8 naive two and CD8 memory one.

On sorted subsets, replicate PCRs used 200 to 250 ng DNA, or some 28,000 T cell genomes. The table came from immunoSEQ multiplex PCR; TCRdb's copy has only in-frame clones and leaves some out. The sample yields under 2,000,000 clones, just under 95% seen once. The study's findings and limits: Researchers sampled only blood; tissue repertoires likely differ.

V lost 5 bases to trimming and J lost 8 bases; unmatched junction nucleotides: 7. This CDR3 is built from 15 residues. In germline, CDR1 is MNHEY, CDR2 SMNVEV (reference sequence). The origin of this receptor is a man between 18 and 35 years old in good health. The sequenced material came from naive CD8+ T cells sorted from blood. J is TRBJ2-1 and V is TRBV27, with 12 nucleotides matching TRBD2. The CDR3 here is CASSLGLAGFDEQFF. CDR3 nucleotides: TGTGCCAGCAGTCTCGGACTAGCGGGGTTCGATGAGCAGTTCTTC.